Described below is a single T cell receptor beta chain sequence and its context. Its antigen remains unknown. The data originate from a study of blood T cells in healthy people across ages. General study results and limits: The percentage of naive T cells correlated strongly with TCR beta diversity. Getting older went along with TCR beta diversity per million T cells dropping roughly linearly. It was held that diversity estimates obtained from one million T cells represented underestimates.

Germline loops: CDR1 LNHNV, CDR2 YYDKDF (reference sequence). CDR3 length equals 14 residues. With 0 bases removed from V and 3 bases from J, the gap between germline ends came to 8 bases. Every sample yielded at least 6.5 million isolated PBMCs. Combining a sample-barcoded 5' primer with a J-beta primer mix, a second PCR ran for 7 to 11 cycles. MiXCR was run by TCRdb on the 5' RACE reads, yielding one entry per CDR3 protein. The sample includes about 400,000 distinct CDR3 sequences, roughly half seen only once; the top ten take around 49%. The sequencing sample was made of blood. This TCR derives from a man in his 60s in good health. The chain joins TRBV15 to TRBJ2-5; no clear D. Written as DNA, the CDR3 is TGTGCCACCAGCAGAGAGTTGTCGGAAGAGACCCAGTACTTC. It is translated as CATSRELSEETQYF.